The clone carrying this TCR beta chain has a count of ten or more. Its antigen is not identified. The sample is drawn from a study of CD8 T cells in ankylosing spondylitis. The V segment lost 3 bases and the J segment 10 bases; nucleotides outside the gene matches: 10. The length of the CDR3 is 15 residues. Germline CDR1 SGDLS, CDR2 YYNGEE. Making the TCR beta libraries involved quantitative 5'-RACE with molecular barcodes. Each CDR3 protein gets one entry after TCRdb re-called the 5' RACE reads with MiXCR. The sample lists 150,000 or so distinct CDR3 sequences, 9.5% to 10% occurring once. Study results and limitations: Ankylosing spondylitis blood appeared to carry a characteristic TCR beta motif of roughly 8 highly homologous variants.

The sequence derives from a female donor with ankylosing spondylitis or in good health (not recorded which). The chain joins TRBV9 to TRBJ2-1; 10 positions match TRBD1. Sequenced input: blood, either unsorted or a sorted T cell fraction (not recorded which). In DNA, the CDR3 is TGTGCCAGCAGCGCACGGGACAGGGGCAATTCGGAGCAGTTCTTC. This encodes CASSARDRGNSEQFF.